This section outlines one TCR beta chain sequence together with its context. No antigen is known for it. Data came from immunoSEQ multiplex PCR; TCRdb stores just in-frame clones and leaves some out. Of 95,000 to 110,000 clones in the sample, 88% were seen once. The CDR3 extends over 14 amino acids. Trimming left V 0 bases short and J 4 bases short, with 9 bases between. Germline V gene sequence: CDR1 MNHEY, CDR2 SMNVEV (reference sequence). The source of the sample is a study of T cell responses to AZD1222 COVID-19 vaccine. Study outcomes and limitations: Without day 14 samples, only post-peak T cell repertoires were studied. Most donors were white British, females outnumbered males, and clonal diversity was possibly underestimated.

The sequencing here drew on peripheral blood, taken on day 0 of AZD1222 vaccination. This sequence originates from an adult in good health. The gene calls are TRBV27 and TRBJ1-2; no firm D call. This chain's CDR3 is CASSLSGLGYGYTF. For the CDR3, the DNA is TGTGCCAGCAGTTTATCAGGCCTGGGCTATGGCTACACCTTC.